These T cell receptor beta chains were read from a single sample in a study of cytomegalovirus exposure and HLA in healthy donors. Some clones are missing from TCRdb's copy, which holds only in-frame ones; the method was immunoSEQ multiplex PCR. The sample gives 150,000 to 200,000 clones, 80% to 85% of which show up once; 1.5% to 2% is in the top ten. Material: PBMCs. The receptors originated from a man between 45 and 60 years old in good health and CMV-seronegative. The CDR3 runs from the conserved cysteine through the conserved F or W.

V: TRBV5-1
J: TRBJ2-2
CDR3: CASSPRSPGQTNTGELFF

V: TRBV6-4
J: TRBJ1-2
CDR3: CASRRGTDPSANYGYTF

V: TRBV9
J: TRBJ1-1
CDR3: CARRGDTEAFF

V: TRBV7-2
J: TRBJ1-3
CDR3: CASRERTGLSGNTIYF

V: TRBV28
J: TRBJ1-6
CDR3: CASSLGQGAHSPLHF

V: TRBV12-5
J: TRBJ2-1
CDR3: CASALGLAGYNEQFF

V: TRBV25-1
J: TRBJ1-2
CDR3: CASSEGGSFNYGYTF

V: TRBV7-8
J: TRBJ2-1
CDR3: CASSLVLGTGATQVNEQFF

V: TRBV19
J: TRBJ2-7
CDR3: CASSVDFGQTYEQYF

V: TRBV28
J: TRBJ2-1
CDR3: CASSLSGTIYNEQFF

V: TRBV5-1
J: TRBJ2-7
CDR3: CASTHGGTASYEQYF

V: TRBV19
J: TRBJ1-6
CDR3: CASSEVTESPLHF

V: TRBV30
J: TRBJ2-7
CDR3: CAWSGGLAGAGAYEQYF

V: TRBV7-2
J: TRBJ1-6
CDR3: CASSLASQGGNSPLHF

V: TRBV7-6
J: TRBJ2-1
CDR3: CASSQWTSGVSYNEQFF

V: TRBV30
J: TRBJ1-5
CDR3: CAWSVGGQGMFGSNQPQHF

V: TRBV6-5
J: TRBJ1-2
CDR3: CASREQNYGYTF

V: TRBV19
J: TRBJ2-7
CDR3: CASSIDHTSGGYEQYF

V: TRBV7-9
J: TRBJ2-5
CDR3: CASSSRLNQETQYF

V: TRBV6-5
J: TRBJ2-7
CDR3: CASTDSGGTYEQYF

V: TRBV5-1
J: TRBJ1-1
CDR3: CASSLDSQWNTEAFF

V: TRBV29-1
J: TRBJ2-1
CDR3: CSVATSGSNEQFF